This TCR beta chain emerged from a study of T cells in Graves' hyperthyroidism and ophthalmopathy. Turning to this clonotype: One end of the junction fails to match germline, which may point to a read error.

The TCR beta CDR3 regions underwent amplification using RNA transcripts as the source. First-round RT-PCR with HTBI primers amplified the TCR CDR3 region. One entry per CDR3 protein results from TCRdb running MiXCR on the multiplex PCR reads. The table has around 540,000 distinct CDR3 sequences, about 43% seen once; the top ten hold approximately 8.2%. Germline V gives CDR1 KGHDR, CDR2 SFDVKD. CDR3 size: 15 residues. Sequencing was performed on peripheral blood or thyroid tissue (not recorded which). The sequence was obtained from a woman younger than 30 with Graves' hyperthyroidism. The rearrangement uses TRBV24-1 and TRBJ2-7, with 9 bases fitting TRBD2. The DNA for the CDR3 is TGTGCCAGCAGTTTTGTAGCGGGGGACACCTACGAGCAGTACTTC. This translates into CASSFVAGDTYEQYF.